A selection of T cell receptor beta chains follows, all from one sample in a study of cytomegalovirus exposure and HLA in healthy donors. The protocol was immunoSEQ multiplex PCR, while the TCRdb copy is restricted to in-frame clones and leaves out a portion. This sample has some 240,000 clones, with approximately 82% found just once. Sample: PBMCs. The receptors here all came from a male donor in good health and CMV-seronegative. Both conserved end residues are part of each CDR3. A D gene is named only where the DNA matches it firmly. The size entry is marked missing in some rows and otherwise reads once, few, many or a size class.

-,TRBV5-1,-,TRBJ2-3,CASSLVPGTSTDTQYF,TGCGCCAGCAGCTTGGTCCCAGGGACTAGCACAGATACGCAGTATTTT
TRBD1,TRBV9,once,TRBJ2-3,CASSERGQGGTDTQYF,TGTGCCAGCAGCGAACGTGGACAGGGAGGCACAGATACGCAGTATTTT
-,TRBV5-1,-,TRBJ2-7,CASSSPPGQFWGSYEQYF,TGCGCCAGCAGCTCCCCACCCGGACAGTTTTGGGGGTCCTACGAGCAGTACTTC
TRBD1,TRBV6-5,few,TRBJ1-1,CASRRTGNTEAFF,TGTGCCAGCAGGCGGACAGGGAACACTGAAGCTTTCTTT
-,TRBV5-4,once,TRBJ2-2,CASSLAGLGTGELFF,TGTGCCAGCAGCTTAGCCGGTCTCGGCACCGGGGAGCTGTTTTTT
-,TRBV10-2,-,TRBJ1-4,CASRRTEENEKLFF,TGCGCCAGCAGAAGGACAGAAGAAAATGAAAAACTGTTTTTT
-,TRBV6-6,few,TRBJ1-2,CASSIDTGPLHYGYTF,TGTGCCAGCAGTATAGATACAGGGCCTCTTCACTATGGCTACACCTTC
TRBD2,TRBV4-1,-,TRBJ2-5,CASSQERTSGYQETQYF,TGCGCCAGCAGCCAAGAAAGGACTAGCGGGTACCAAGAGACCCAGTACTTC
TRBD1,TRBV27,-,TRBJ2-6,CASSSGRDRVSGANVLTF,TGTGCCAGCAGTTCGGGCCGGGACAGGGTATCTGGGGCCAACGTCCTGACTTTC
TRBD1,TRBV7-9,-,TRBJ1-1,CASSLLTGVNTEAFF,TGTGCCAGCAGCCTTTTGACAGGGGTGAACACTGAAGCTTTCTTT
TRBD1,TRBV7-2,-,TRBJ2-2,CASSTQGANTGELFF,TGTGCCAGCAGCACACAGGGGGCGAACACCGGGGAGCTGTTTTTT
-,TRBV6-1,once,TRBJ2-1,CASSAQGTTYNEQFF,TGTGCCAGCAGTGCGCAGGGGACCACCTACAATGAGCAGTTCTTC
-,TRBV11-3,-,TRBJ1-1,CASSREQGAEAFF,TGTGCCAGCAGCCGTGAACAGGGCGCTGAAGCTTTCTTT
TRBD2,TRBV9,-,TRBJ2-7,CASSTRTSGAGEQYF,TGTGCCAGCAGCACGCGGACTAGCGGAGCGGGGGAGCAGTACTTC
-,TRBV27,-,TRBJ2-7,CASSLSSVYEQYF,TGTGCCAGCAGTTTATCTTCGGTCTACGAGCAGTACTTC
TRBD1,TRBV19,-,TRBJ1-5,CASSIRGSGNQPQHF,TGTGCCAGTAGCATCAGGGGGTCCGGCAATCAGCCCCAGCATTTT
-,TRBV28,-,TRBJ2-7,CASRRTVSYEQYF,TGTGCCAGCAGGCGGACTGTCTCCTACGAGCAGTACTTC
TRBD1,TRBV28,-,TRBJ1-4,CASTLIQGSEKLFF,TGTGCCAGCACCCTAATACAGGGGAGTGAAAAACTGTTTTTT
-,TRBV7-2,-,TRBJ2-7,CASSPRWGSLYEQYF,TGTGCCAGCAGCCCCCGGTGGGGCTCCCTCTACGAGCAGTACTTC
-,TRBV6-1,few,TRBJ2-1,CASNRAQFF,TGTGCCAGCAACAGGGCCCAGTTCTTC
-,TRBV19,-,TRBJ1-4,CASSIGGARREKLFF,TGTGCCAGTAGTATTGGAGGGGCTAGGAGGGAAAAACTGTTTTTT
-,TRBV6-1,few,TRBJ2-5,CASSDQYQETQYF,TGTGCCAGCAGTGACCAATACCAAGAGACCCAGTACTTC
-,TRBV5-1,-,TRBJ2-7,CASSAANYEQYF,TGCGCCAGCAGCGCGGCTAACTACGAGCAGTACTTC
-,TRBV10-2,-,TRBJ1-2,CASSERQGYGYTF,TGCGCCAGCAGTGAGCGGCAGGGCTATGGCTACACCTTC
-,TRBV7-6,-,TRBJ2-3,CASSLGQVQDTQYF,TGTGCCAGCAGCTTAGGACAAGTGCAGGATACGCAGTATTTT
TRBD1,TRBV28,-,TRBJ1-3,CASSSDRGHDGNTIYF,TGTGCCAGCAGTTCCGACAGGGGGCATGATGGAAACACCATATATTTT
-,TRBV6-5,-,TRBJ2-3,CASSYWFSRQTDTQYF,TGTGCCAGCAGTTACTGGTTCTCCCGTCAGACAGATACGCAGTATTTT
TRBD2,TRBV5-1,-,TRBJ2-5,CASSASFSGMETQYF,TGCGCCAGCAGCGCAAGCTTTAGCGGGATGGAGACCCAGTACTTC
TRBD2,TRBV18,-,TRBJ2-7,CASSPSGTSGSYEQYF,TGTGCCAGCTCACCTTCCGGGACTAGCGGCTCCTACGAGCAGTACTTC
TRBD2,TRBV28,-,TRBJ2-1,CASGGTSGATYNEQFF,TGTGCCAGCGGGGGGACTAGCGGGGCAACTTACAATGAGCAGTTCTTC
-,TRBV5-6,-,TRBJ2-1,CASCLGLGTGEQFF,TGTGCCAGCTGCTTGGGACTAGGGACAGGTGAGCAGTTCTTC
-,TRBV7-2,once,TRBJ1-2,CASSKGDTTNYGYTF,TGTGCCAGCAGCAAAGGGGACACGACTAACTATGGCTACACCTTC
-,TRBV27,-,TRBJ2-1,CASSGGQYHNEQFF,TGTGCCAGCAGTGGCGGACAGTACCACAATGAGCAGTTCTTC
-,TRBV2,once,TRBJ1-2,CASSGTSSMNGYTF,TGTGCCAGCAGTGGTACTAGTAGCATGAATGGCTACACCTTC
-,TRBV27,few,TRBJ1-1,CASRTRLENTEAFF,TGTGCCAGCAGGACAAGACTAGAGAACACTGAAGCTTTCTTT
-,TRBV30,-,TRBJ2-1,CAWSVQVINEQFF,TGTGCCTGGAGCGTACAGGTGATCAATGAGCAGTTCTTC
TRBD1,TRBV7-8,-,TRBJ1-1,CASSLYDRASEAFF,TGTGCCAGCAGCTTATATGACAGGGCTTCTGAAGCTTTCTTT
TRBD2,TRBV6-6,few,TRBJ2-1,CATRTSGIDEQFF,TGTGCCACCCGGACTAGCGGGATCGATGAGCAGTTCTTC
-,TRBV2,once,TRBJ2-5,CASSGWRETQYF,TGTGCCAGCAGTGGCTGGAGAGAGACCCAGTACTTC
-,TRBV7-9,-,TRBJ2-3,CASSPWGRGSTDTQYF,TGTGCCAGCAGCCCCTGGGGAAGGGGGAGCACAGATACGCAGTATTTT
-,TRBV28,-,TRBJ2-7,CASSLFASTYEQYF,TGTGCCAGCAGTTTATTCGCCAGTACCTACGAGCAGTACTTC
-,TRBV5-1,-,TRBJ2-3,CASSLTGEEDTQYF,TGCGCCAGCAGCTTGACAGGGGAGGAAGATACGCAGTATTTT
TRBD1,TRBV5-1,-,TRBJ1-2,CASSLKDRGHYGYTF,TGCGCCAGCAGCTTAAAGGACAGGGGGCACTATGGCTACACCTTC
-,TRBV7-3,-,TRBJ2-1,CASSLDFNEQFF,TGTGCCAGCAGCCTCGACTTCAATGAGCAGTTCTTC
-,TRBV11-2,once,TRBJ1-1,CASSLRLGRDTEAFF,TGTGCCAGCAGCTTAAGGTTGGGGCGCGACACTGAAGCTTTCTTT
-,TRBV7-2,-,TRBJ2-4,CASSPHSAYKNIQYF,TGTGCCAGCAGCCCCCATAGCGCCTACAAAAACATTCAGTACTTC
TRBD1,TRBV10-3,-,TRBJ2-1,CAISTTLHRGLSYNEQFF,TGTGCCATCAGTACCACGCTTCACAGGGGGCTCTCCTACAATGAGCAGTTCTTC
-,TRBV2,-,TRBJ2-5,CASSESSRQVQETQYF,TGTGCCAGCAGTGAAAGTTCTCGACAGGTCCAAGAGACCCAGTACTTC
-,TRBV10-2,few,TRBJ2-7,CASMFEGAYEQYF,TGCGCCAGCATGTTTGAGGGAGCCTACGAGCAGTACTTC
-,TRBV4-1,once,TRBJ2-1,CASSLGQNYNEQFF,TGCGCCAGCAGTTTAGGACAGAACTACAATGAGCAGTTCTTC
TRBD2,TRBV5-1,-,TRBJ2-7,CASSSTAGLATKYEQYF,TGCGCCAGCAGCTCGACCGCGGGACTAGCGACAAAGTACGAGCAGTACTTC
TRBD2,TRBV13,-,TRBJ2-7,CASSSSPSTGVVSGRALASYEQYF,TGTGCCAGCAGCTCCTCACCCTCTACAGGGGTTGTCAGCGGGAGGGCCTTAGCGTCCTACGAGCAGTACTTC
-,TRBV7-3,-,TRBJ1-1,CASSPGLNTEAFF,TGTGCCAGCAGCCCGGGGTTAAACACTGAAGCTTTCTTT